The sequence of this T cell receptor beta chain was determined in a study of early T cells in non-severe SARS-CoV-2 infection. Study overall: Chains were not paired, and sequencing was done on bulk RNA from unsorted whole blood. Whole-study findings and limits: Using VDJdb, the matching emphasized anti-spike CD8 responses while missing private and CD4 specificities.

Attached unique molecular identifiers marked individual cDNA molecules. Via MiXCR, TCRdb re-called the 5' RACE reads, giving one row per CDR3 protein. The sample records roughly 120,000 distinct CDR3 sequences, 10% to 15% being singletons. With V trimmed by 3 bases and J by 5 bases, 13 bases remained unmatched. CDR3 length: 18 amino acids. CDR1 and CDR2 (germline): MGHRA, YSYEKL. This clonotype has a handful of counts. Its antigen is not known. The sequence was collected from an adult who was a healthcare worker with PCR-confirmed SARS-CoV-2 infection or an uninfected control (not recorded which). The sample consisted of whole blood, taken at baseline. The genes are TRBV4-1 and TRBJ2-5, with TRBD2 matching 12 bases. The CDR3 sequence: CASSQTPSGGAGFETQYF. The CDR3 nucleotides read TGCGCCAGCAGCCAGACTCCTAGCGGGGGGGCCGGTTTCGAGACCCAGTACTTC.